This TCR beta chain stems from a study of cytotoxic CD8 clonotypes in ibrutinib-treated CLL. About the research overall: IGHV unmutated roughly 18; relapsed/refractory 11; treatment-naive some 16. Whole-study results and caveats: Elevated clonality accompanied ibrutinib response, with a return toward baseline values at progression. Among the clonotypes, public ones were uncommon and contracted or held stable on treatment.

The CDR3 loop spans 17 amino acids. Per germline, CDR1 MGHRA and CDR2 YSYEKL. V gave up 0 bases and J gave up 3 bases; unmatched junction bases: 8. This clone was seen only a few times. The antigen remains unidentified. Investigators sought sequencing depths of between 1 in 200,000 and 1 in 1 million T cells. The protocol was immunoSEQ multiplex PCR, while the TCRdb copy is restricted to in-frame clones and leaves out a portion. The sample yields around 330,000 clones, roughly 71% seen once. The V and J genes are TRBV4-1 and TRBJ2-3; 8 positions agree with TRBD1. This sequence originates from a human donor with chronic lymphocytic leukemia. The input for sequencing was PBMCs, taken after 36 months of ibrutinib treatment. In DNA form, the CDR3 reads TGCGCCAGCAGCCAAGAATCCGGACAGGGCGCTACAGATACGCAGTATTTT. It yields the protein CASSQESGQGATDTQYF.